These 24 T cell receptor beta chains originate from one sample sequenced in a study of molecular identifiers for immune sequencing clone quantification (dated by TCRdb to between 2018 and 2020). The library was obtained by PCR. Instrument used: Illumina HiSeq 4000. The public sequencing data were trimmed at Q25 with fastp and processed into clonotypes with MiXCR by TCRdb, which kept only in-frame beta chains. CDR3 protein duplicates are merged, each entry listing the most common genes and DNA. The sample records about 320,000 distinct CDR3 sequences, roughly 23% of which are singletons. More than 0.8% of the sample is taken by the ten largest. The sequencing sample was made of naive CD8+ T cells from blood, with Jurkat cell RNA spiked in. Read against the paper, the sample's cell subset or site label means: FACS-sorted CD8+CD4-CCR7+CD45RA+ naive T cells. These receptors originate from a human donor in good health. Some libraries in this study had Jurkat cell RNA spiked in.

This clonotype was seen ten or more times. The CDR3 region is CASSLRTSSGDEQFF. CDR3 in DNA: TGTGCCAGCAGCTTAAGGACTAGCAGTGGGGATGAGCAGTTCTTC. The chain recombines TRBV7-6 with TRBJ2-1, with 8 bases fitting TRBD2. The V gene's germline CDR1 is SGHVS and CDR2 FNYEAQ. With 2 bases clipped from V and 8 bases from J, the junction kept 8 bases outside the gene matches. This CDR3 is 15 amino acids long.

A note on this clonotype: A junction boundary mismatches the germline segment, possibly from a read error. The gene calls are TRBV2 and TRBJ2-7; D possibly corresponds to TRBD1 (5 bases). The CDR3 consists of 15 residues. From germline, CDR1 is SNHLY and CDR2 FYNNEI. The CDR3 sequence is CASSQDISPSYEQYF. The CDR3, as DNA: TGTGCTAGCAGTCAGGACATCTCCCCCTCCTACGAGCAGTACTTC.

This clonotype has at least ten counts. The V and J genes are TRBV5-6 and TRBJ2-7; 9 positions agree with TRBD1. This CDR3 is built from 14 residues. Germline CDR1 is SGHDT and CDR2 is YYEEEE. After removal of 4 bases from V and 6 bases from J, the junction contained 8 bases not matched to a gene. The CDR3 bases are TGTGCCAGCAGCGACCGGGACAGGGTCTCCGAGCAGTACTTC. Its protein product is CASSDRDRVSEQYF.

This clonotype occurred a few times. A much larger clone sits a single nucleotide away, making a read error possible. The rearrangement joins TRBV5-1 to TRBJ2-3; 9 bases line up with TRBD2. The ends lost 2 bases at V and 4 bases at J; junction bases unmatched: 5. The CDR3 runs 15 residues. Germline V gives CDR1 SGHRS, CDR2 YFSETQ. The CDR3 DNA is TGCGCCAGCAGCTTCCTAGCGGGGCCCGCAGATACGCAGTATTTT. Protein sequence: CASSFLAGPADTQYF.

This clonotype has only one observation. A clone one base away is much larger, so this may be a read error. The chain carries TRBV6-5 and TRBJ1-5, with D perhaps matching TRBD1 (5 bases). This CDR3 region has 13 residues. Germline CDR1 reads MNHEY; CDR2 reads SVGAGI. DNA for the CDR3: TGTGTCAGCAGAACGGGGGTGGATCAGCCCCAGCATTTT. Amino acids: CVSRTGVDQPQHF.

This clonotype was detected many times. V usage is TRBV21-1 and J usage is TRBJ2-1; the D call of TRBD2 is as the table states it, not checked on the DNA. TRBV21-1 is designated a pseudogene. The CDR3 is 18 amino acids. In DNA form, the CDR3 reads TGTGCCAGCAGCAAGACGATTAGTTTACGGGCCTCACAGAATGAGCAGTTCTTC. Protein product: CASSKTISLRASQNEQFF.

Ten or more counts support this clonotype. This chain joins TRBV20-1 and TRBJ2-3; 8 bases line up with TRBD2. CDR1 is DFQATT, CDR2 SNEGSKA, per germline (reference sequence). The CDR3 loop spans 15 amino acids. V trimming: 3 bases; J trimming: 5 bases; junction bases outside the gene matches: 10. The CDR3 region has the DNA TGCAGTGCTAGGTTCGGGAGGGCCGGGGAAGATACGCAGTATTTT. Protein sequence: CSARFGRAGEDTQYF.

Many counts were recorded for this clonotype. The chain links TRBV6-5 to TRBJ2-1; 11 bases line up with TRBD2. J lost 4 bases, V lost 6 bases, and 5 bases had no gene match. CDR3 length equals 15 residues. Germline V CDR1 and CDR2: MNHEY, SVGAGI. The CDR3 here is CASSYGLAGYNEQFF. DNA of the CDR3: TGTGCCAGCAGCTACGGACTAGCGGGTTACAATGAGCAGTTCTTC.

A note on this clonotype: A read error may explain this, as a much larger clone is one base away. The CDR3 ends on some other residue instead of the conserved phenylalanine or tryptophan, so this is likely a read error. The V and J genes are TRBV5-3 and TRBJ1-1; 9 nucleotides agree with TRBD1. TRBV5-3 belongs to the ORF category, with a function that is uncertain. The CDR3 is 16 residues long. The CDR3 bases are TGTGCCAGCAGCTTCCGGACAGGGGCTATGAACACTGAAGCTTTCTTA. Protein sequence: CASSFRTGAMNTEAFL.

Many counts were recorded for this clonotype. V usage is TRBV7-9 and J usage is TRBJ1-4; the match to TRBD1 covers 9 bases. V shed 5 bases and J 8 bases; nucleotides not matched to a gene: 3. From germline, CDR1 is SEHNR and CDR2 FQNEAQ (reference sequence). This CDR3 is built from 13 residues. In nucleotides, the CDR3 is TGTGCCAGCAGCCGGGACAGGGAAGAAAAACTGTTTTTT. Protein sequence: CASSRDREEKLFF.

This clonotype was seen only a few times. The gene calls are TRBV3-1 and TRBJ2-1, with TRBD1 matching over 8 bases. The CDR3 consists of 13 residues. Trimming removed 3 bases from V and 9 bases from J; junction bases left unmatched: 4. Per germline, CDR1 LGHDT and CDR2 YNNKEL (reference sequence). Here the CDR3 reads CASSQSGGPEQFF. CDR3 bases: TGTGCCAGCAGCCAGTCAGGGGGCCCTGAGCAGTTCTTC.

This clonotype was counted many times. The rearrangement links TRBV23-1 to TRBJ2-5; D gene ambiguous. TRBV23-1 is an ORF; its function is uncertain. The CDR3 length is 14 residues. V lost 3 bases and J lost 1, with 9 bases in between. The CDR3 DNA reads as TGCGCCAGCAGTCACGCAGTCTGCCAAGAGACCCAGTACTTC. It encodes CASSHAVCQETQYF.

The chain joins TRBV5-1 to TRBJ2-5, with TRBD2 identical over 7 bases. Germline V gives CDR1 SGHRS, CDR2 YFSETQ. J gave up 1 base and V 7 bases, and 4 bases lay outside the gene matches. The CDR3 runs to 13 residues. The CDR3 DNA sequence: TGCGCCAGCCGAGCGGGGTCCCAAGAGACCCAGTACTTC. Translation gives CASRAGSQETQYF.

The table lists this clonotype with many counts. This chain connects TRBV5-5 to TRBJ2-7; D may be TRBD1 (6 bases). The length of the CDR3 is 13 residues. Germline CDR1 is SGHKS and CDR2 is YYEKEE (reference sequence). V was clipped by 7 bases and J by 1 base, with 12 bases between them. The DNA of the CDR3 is TGTGCCAGCGAGAGCCAGGGGTCCTACGAGCAGTACTTC. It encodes CASESQGSYEQYF.

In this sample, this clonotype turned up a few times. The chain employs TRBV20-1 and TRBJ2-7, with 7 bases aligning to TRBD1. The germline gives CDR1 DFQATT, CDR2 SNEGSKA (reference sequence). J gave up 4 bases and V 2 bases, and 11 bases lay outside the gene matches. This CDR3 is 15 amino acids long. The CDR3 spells CSARSTGQVGYEQYF. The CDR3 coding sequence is TGCAGTGCTAGATCTACCGGACAGGTTGGTTACGAGCAGTACTTC.

The CDR3 coding sequence is TGCAGTGCTAGATCCTACACAGAGAGTAATGAAAAACTGTTTTTT. Amino acid sequence: CSARSYTESNEKLFF. V is TRBV20-1 and J is TRBJ1-4; D not certain. Looked up from germline, CDR1 is DFQATT and CDR2 is SNEGSKA (reference sequence). CDR3 size: 15 residues. The V and J ends lost 2 bases and 4 bases respectively, with 14 bases between them.

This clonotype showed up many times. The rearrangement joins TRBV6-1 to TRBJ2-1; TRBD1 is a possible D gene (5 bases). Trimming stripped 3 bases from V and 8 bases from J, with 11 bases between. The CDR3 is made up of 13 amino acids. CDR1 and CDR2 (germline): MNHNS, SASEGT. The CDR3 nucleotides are TGTGCCAGCAGTGATTGGCAGGGCTATGAGCAGTTCTTC. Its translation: CASSDWQGYEQFF.

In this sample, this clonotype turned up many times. CDR3 in DNA: TGTGCCACCAGCAGGGACAGGGGCCTCCTCTACGAGCAGTACTTC. Translated: CATSRDRGLLYEQYF. V usage is TRBV15 and J usage is TRBJ2-7, with TRBD1 matching over 9 bases. Unmatched junction bases numbered 6, after V lost 3 bases and J lost 3 bases. This CDR3 region has 15 residues. From germline, CDR1 is LNHNV and CDR2 YYDKDF (reference sequence). The full variable domain, with the rest looked up from reference TRBV15 and TRBJ2-7, is DAMVIQNPRYQVTQFGKPVTLSCSQTLNHNVMYWYQQKSSQAPKLLFHYYDKDFNNEADTPDNFQSRRPNTSFCFLDIRSPGLGDTAMYLCATSRDRGLLYEQYFGPGTRLTVT.

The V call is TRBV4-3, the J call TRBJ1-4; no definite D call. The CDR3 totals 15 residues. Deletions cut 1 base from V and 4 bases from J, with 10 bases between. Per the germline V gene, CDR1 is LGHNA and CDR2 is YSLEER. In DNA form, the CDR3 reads TGCGCCAGCAGCCAAGGGGCCTACAGTAATGAAAAACTGTTTTTT. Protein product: CASSQGAYSNEKLFF.

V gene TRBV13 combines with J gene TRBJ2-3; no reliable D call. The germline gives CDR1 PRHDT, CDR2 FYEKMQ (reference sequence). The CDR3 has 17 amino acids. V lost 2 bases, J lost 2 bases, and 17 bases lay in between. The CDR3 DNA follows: TGTGCCAGCAGCTTATTTGGTCCGACGGTCCTCACAGATACGCAGTATTTT. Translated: CASSLFGPTVLTDTQYF.

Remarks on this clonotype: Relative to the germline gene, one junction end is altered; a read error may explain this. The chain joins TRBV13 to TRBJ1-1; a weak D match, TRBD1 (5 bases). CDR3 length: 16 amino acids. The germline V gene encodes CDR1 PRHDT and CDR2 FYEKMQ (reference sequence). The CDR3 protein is CAGSRGVGQFDTEAFF. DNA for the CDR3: TGTGCCGGCAGCCGCGGGGTGGGGCAGTTCGACACTGAAGCTTTCTTT.

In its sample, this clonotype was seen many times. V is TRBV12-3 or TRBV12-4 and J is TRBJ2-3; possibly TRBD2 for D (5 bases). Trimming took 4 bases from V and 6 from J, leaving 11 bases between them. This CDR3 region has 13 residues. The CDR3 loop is CASSWLASDTQYF. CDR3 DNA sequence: TGTGCCAGCAGTTGGCTAGCTTCTGATACGCAGTATTTT.

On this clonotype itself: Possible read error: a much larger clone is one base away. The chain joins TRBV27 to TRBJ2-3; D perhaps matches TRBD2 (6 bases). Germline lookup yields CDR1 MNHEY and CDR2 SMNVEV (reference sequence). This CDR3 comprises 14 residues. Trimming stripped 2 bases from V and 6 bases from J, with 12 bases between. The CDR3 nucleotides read TGTGCCAGCAGTTTAGGTGGGAGGTCGGATACGCAGTATTTT. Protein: CASSLGGRSDTQYF.

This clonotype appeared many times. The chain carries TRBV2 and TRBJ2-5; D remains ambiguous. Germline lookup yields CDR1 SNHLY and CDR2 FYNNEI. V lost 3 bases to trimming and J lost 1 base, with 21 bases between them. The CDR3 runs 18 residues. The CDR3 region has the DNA TGTGCCAGCAGTGAGAGGTCGGGCAGAAGAGTCTTCCAAGAGACCCAGTACTTC. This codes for CASSERSGRRVFQETQYF.